This record concerns one T cell receptor beta chain sequence. The data were taken from a study of lymphopenia after photon versus proton radiotherapy. Assay: immunoSEQ multiplex PCR; the TCRdb copy retains only in-frame clones and omits some. The repertoire has 30,000 to 45,000 clones, roughly 92% of them found once; the top ten carry 15%. Material: peripheral blood, obtained from a patient treated with photon-based radiotherapy. The sequence was collected from a man aged 55-75 years with cholangiocarcinoma.

This CDR3 is CASTAGGENTEAFF. The CDR3 nucleotides read TGTGCCAGCACCGCGGGGGGCGAGAACACTGAAGCTTTCTTT. This chain links TRBV7-3 with TRBJ1-1; tentative D call: TRBD1 (6 bases). Per germline, CDR1 SGHTA and CDR2 FQGTGA. The CDR3 has 14 amino acids. Between the trimmed V and J ends, which lost 7 bases and 1 base, there was a span of 13 bases.